This entry lists 7 T cell receptor beta chains sequenced from one sample in a study of glioma-infiltrating T cells after dendritic cell vaccination. TCRdb keeps only in-frame clones here, not all; method: immunoSEQ multiplex PCR. The data contain tens of thousands of clones, approximately 80% of them singletons. The sample was blood, taken before dendritic cell vaccination. Every receptor here comes from a human donor with glioblastoma.

This chain joins TRBV7-9 and TRBJ2-7; no definite D call. The CDR3 extends over 13 amino acids. Germline V gives CDR1 SEHNR, CDR2 FQNEAQ (reference sequence). Trimming shortened V by 3 bases and J by 7 bases, and 13 bases separated the two germline ends. The CDR3 is CASSFGRMEEQYV. The CDR3 nucleotides read TGTGCCAGCAGCTTCGGCAGGATGGAAGAGCAGTACGTC.

This clone was recorded once. The rearrangement joins TRBV6-5 to TRBJ2-7, with D perhaps TRBD1 (6 bases). CDR3 length: 16 amino acids. Deletions cut 2 bases from V and 0 bases from J, with 14 bases between. Germline values: CDR1 MNHEY, CDR2 SVGAGI. CDR3: CASSYGGRRYSYEQYF. In nucleotides, the CDR3 is TGTGCCAGCAGTTACGGGGGCAGGCGCTACTCCTACGAGCAGTACTTC.

The chain is built from TRBV6-5 and TRBJ2-6, with D tentatively TRBD2 (6 bases). V dropped 7 bases and J dropped 1 base, with 11 bases sitting between them. The germline V gene encodes CDR1 MNHEY and CDR2 SVGAGI. This CDR3 is 15 amino acids long. This CDR3 reads CASTLGGSGANVLTF. In DNA form, the CDR3 reads TGTGCCAGCACCCTGGGGGGATCTGGGGCCAACGTCCTGACTTTC.

The rearrangement joins TRBV7-9 to TRBJ2-1; TRBD1 is a possible D gene (5 bases). V lost 2 bases to trimming and J lost 8 bases, with 7 bases between them. CDR1 SEHNR and CDR2 FQNEAQ come from the germline V gene (reference sequence). CDR3 length equals 12 residues. In DNA, the CDR3 is TGTGCCAGCAGCTTACAGGGTTATGAGCAGTTCTTC. Amino acids: CASSLQGYEQFF.

The V and J genes are TRBV4-1 and TRBJ2-1, with D tentatively TRBD1 (5 bases). Germline CDR1 is MGHRA and CDR2 is YSYEKL. V was cut by 1 base and J by 4 bases, with 23 bases left in between. This CDR3 contains 19 residues. As DNA, the CDR3 is TGCGCCAGCAGCCAAGTGGGCTTACAGGACCCAAGGGGATACAATGAGCAGTTCTTC. Encoded protein: CASSQVGLQDPRGYNEQFF.

This clone was counted only a few times. The V call is TRBV29-1, the J call TRBJ2-3; possibly TRBD2 for D (7 bases). Trimming pared 4 bases from V and 2 bases from J, leaving 16 bases between. Germline values: CDR1 SQVTM, CDR2 ANQGSEA. The CDR3 contains 15 residues. The CDR3 DNA sequence: TGCAGCGTTGTGGGGAGGGGACACAACACAGATACGCAGTATTTT. Its protein product is CSVVGRGHNTDTQYF.

This clone has more than one count but fewer than ten. This chain links TRBV7-9 with TRBJ1-1, with 10 bases that match TRBD1. V lost 5 bases and J lost 4; bases outside the gene matches: 7. The V gene's germline CDR1 is SEHNR and CDR2 FQNEAQ (reference sequence). This CDR3 comprises 15 residues. The DNA for the CDR3 is TGTGCCAGCAGCAGGGAGACAGGGGGCTCCACTGAAGCTTTCTTT. It specifies CASSRETGGSTEAFF.